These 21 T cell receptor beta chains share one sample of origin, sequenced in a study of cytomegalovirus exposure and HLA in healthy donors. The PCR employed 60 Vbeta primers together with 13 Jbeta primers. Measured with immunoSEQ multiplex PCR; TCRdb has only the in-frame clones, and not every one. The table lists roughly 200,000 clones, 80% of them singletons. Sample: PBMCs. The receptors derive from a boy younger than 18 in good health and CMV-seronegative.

The DNA of the CDR3 is TGTGCCAGCAGCTTAGGGGGCAACTCCTACGAGCAGTACTTC. Its translation: CASSLGGNSYEQYF. The chain combines TRBV11-2 with TRBJ2-7; D might be TRBD1 (5 bases). CDR3 length equals 14 residues. Germline CDR1 and CDR2: SGHAT and FQNNGV. V was trimmed by 1 base and J by 0 bases, leaving 7 bases between them.

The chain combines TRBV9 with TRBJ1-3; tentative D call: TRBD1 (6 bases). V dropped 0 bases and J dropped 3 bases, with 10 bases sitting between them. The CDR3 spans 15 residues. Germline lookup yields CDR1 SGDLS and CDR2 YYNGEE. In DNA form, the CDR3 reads TGTGCCAGCAGCGTAGTAGGGGGGGGTGGAAACACCATATATTTT. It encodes CASSVVGGGGNTIYF.

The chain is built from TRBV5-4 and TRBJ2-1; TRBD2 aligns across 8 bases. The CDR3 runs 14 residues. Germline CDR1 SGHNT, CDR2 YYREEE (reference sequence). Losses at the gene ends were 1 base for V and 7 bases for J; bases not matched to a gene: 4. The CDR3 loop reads CASSLQLAANEQFF. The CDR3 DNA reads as TGTGCCAGCAGCTTGCAACTAGCGGCTAATGAGCAGTTCTTC. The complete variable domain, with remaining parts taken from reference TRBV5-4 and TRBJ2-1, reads ETGVTQSPTHLIKTRGQQVTLRCSSQSGHNTVSWYQQALGQGPQFIFQYYREEENGRGNFPPRFSGLQFPNYSSELNVNALELDDSALYLCASSLQLAANEQFFGPGTRLTVL.

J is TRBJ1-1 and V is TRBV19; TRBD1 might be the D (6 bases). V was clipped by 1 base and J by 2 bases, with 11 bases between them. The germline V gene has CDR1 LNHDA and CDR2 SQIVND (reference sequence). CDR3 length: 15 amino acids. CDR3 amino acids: CASSIGDKGNTEAFF. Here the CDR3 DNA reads TGTGCCAGTAGTATAGGGGACAAAGGAAACACTGAAGCTTTCTTT.

This CDR3 reads CASSLDGSAAYEQYF. CDR3 DNA sequence: TGCGCCAGCAGCTTGGATGGTAGCGCCGCCTACGAGCAGTACTTC. The chain uses TRBV5-1 and TRBJ2-7; tentatively, D is TRBD2 (5 bases). V shed 0 bases and J shed 2 bases, with 12 bases lying between them. This CDR3 spans 15 amino acids. Per the germline V gene, CDR1 is SGHRS and CDR2 is YFSETQ.

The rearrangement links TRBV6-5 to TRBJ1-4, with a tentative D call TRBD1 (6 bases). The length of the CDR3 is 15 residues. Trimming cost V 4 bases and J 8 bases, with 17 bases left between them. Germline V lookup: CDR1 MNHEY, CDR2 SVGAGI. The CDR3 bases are TGTGCCAGCAGTTCCTCACAGGGAGTTAACGAAAAACTGTTTTTT. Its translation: CASSSSQGVNEKLFF.

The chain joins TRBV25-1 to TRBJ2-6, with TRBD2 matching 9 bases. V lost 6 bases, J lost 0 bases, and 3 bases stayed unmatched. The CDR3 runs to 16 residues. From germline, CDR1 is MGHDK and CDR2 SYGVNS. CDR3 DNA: TGTGCCAGCAGACTAGCGGGCAACTCTGGGGCCAACGTCCTGACTTTC. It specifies CASRLAGNSGANVLTF.

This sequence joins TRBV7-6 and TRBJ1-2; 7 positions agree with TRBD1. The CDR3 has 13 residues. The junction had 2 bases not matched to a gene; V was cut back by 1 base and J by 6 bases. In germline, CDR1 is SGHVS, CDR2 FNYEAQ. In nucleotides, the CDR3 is TGTGCCAGCAGCTTAGGGCAGGGGGATGGCTACACCTTC. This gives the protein CASSLGQGDGYTF.

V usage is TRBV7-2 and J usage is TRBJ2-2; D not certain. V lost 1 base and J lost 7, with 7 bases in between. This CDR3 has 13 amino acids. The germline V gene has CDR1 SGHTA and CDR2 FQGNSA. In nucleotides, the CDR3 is TGTGCCAGCAGCTTAGTTCGAGGCGGGGAGCTGTTTTTT. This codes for CASSLVRGGELFF.

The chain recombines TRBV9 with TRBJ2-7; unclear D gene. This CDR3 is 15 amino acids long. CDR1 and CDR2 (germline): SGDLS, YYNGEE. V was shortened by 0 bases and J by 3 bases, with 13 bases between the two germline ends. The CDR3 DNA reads TGTGCCAGCAGCGTAGGGGCCAGCCATGACTACGAGCAGTACTTC. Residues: CASSVGASHDYEQYF.

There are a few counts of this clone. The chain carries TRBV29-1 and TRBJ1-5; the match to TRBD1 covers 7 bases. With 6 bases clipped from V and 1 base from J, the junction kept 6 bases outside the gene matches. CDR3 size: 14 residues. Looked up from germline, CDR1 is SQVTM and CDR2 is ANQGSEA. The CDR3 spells CSVRQGGSNQPQHF. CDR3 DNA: TGCAGCGTGCGACAGGGAGGCAGCAATCAGCCCCAGCATTTT.

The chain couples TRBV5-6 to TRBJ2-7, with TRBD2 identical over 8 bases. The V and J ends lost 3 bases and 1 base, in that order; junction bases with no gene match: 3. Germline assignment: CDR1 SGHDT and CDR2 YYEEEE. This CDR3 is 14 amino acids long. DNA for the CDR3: TGTGCCAGCAGCTCCGGGACTAGTTCCTACGAGCAGTACTTC. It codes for CASSSGTSSYEQYF.

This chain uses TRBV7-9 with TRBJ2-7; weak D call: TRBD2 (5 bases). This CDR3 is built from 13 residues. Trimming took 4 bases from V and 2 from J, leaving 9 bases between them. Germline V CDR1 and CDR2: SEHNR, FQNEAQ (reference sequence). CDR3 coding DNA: TGTGCCAGCAGCTCGGGGTCACCCTACGAGCAGTACTTC. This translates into CASSSGSPYEQYF.

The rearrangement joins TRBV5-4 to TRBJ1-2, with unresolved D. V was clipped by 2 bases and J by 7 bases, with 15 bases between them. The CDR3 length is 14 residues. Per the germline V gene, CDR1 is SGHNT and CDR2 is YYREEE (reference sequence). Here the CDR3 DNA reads TGTGCCAGCAGCTTAGAGAGGGTGCAAGGTGGCTACACCTTC. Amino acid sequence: CASSLERVQGGYTF.

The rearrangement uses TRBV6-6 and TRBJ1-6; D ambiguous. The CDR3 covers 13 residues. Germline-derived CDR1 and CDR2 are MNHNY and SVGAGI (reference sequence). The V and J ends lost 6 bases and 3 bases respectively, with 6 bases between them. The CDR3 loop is CASRQNYNSPLHF. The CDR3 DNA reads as TGTGCCAGCAGACAGAACTATAATTCACCCCTCCACTTT.

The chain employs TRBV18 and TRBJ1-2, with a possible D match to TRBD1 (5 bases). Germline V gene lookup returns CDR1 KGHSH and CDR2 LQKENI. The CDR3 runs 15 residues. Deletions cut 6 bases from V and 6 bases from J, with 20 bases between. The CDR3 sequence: CASSPGGRAQDGYTF. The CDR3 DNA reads TGTGCCAGCTCCCCGGGTGGCAGGGCACAGGATGGCTACACCTTC.

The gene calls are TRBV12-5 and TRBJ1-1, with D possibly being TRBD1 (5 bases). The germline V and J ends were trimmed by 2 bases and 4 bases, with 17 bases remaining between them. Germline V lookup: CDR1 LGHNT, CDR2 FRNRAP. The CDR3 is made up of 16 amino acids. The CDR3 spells CASGLPPRGGTTEAFF. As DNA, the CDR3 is TGTGCTAGTGGTTTGCCCCCTAGGGGCGGGACCACTGAAGCTTTCTTT.

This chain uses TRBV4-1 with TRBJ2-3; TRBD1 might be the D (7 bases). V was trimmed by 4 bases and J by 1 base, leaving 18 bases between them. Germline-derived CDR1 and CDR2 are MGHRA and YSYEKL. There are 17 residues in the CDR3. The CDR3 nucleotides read TGCGCCAGCAGCCTAAGCAGGGGGGCTATCGGCACAGATACGCAGTATTTT. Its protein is CASSLSRGAIGTDTQYF.

CDR3 nucleotide sequence: TGTGCCAGCAGCAGACGTAGCGGGGGGGATGAGAGCTCCTACAATGAGCAGTTCTTC. Amino acids: CASSRRSGGDESSYNEQFF. This sequence joins TRBV7-9 and TRBJ2-1; the match to TRBD2 covers 11 bases. This CDR3 has 19 amino acids. J lost 0 bases, V lost 5 bases, and 12 bases had no gene match. Germline V gene sequence: CDR1 SEHNR, CDR2 FQNEAQ (reference sequence).

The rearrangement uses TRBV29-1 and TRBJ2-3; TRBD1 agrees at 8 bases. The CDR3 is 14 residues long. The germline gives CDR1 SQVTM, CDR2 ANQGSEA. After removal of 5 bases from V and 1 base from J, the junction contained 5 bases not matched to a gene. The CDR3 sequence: CSVNRGIRTDTQYF. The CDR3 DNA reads TGCAGCGTTAACAGGGGGATTCGCACAGATACGCAGTATTTT.

The CDR3 spells CASSVDRDSSYEQYF. The CDR3 DNA sequence: TGTGCCAGCAGCGTGGACAGGGACTCGTCCTACGAGCAGTACTTC. The rearrangement uses TRBV7-2 and TRBJ2-7; TRBD1 matches 8 bases. The CDR3 runs 15 residues. From germline, CDR1 is SGHTA and CDR2 FQGNSA. V lost 5 bases, J lost 1 base, and 7 bases stayed unmatched.